This TCR beta chain comes out of a study of Ad26.COV2.S vaccination and SARS-CoV-2 variants. Germline V gene data show CDR1 as MNHEY and CDR2 as SMNVEV (reference sequence). This CDR3 has 13 amino acids. Trimming shortened V by 5 bases and J by 0 bases, and 4 bases separated the two germline ends. Study conclusions and caveats: Those who received vaccine or placebo ended up with similar non-spike TCR breadth. Substantial breadth was reported for post-vaccination spike-specific CD8+ and CD4+ T cells.

Indicated treatment: about 20 received Ad26.COV2.S at low or high dose, single or two shots; about 5 received placebo; per-sample allocation not given. Sampling was performed 63 days after the first vaccine or placebo injection. A Boston adult aged 18-55 years was the donor. TCRdb's table, derived via immunoSEQ multiplex PCR, lists solely in-frame clones and lacks some. The sample shows some 500,000 clones, roughly 87% of them seen only once. Concerning this clone: Its antigen remains unidentified.

V usage is TRBV27 and J usage is TRBJ2-2; no firm D call. This clonotype was sampled from a person aged 18-60 years who received the Ad26.COV2.S COVID-19 vaccine or a placebo. The specimen comprised peripheral blood, sampled in a trial of Ad26.COV2.S vaccine versus placebo. The CDR3 loop is CASSPTNTGELFF. CDR3 DNA sequence: TGTGCCAGCAGTCCAACGAACACCGGGGAGCTGTTTTTT.